A single sample gave rise to the 4 T cell receptor beta chains below, sequenced in a study of blood T cell repertoires in COVID-19. Profiling relied on immunoSEQ multiplex PCR, and the TCRdb table lists in-frame clones only, not all of them. In the table there are tens of thousands of clones, about 88% of which are singletons. Sequencing used peripheral blood. These receptor sequences come from a woman aged 50 to 65 with active or convalescent COVID-19.

CDR3 sequence (DNA): TGTGCCAGCAGCGCCTACGGGACTACCACAGATACGCAGTATTTT. Protein sequence: CASSAYGTTTDTQYF. The V gene is TRBV9, the J gene TRBJ2-3, with 7 bases aligning to TRBD2. The germline gives CDR1 SGDLS, CDR2 YYNGEE. The CDR3 consists of 15 residues. Trimming at V came to 3 bases and at J to 2 bases, leaving 6 bases not matched to a gene.

The rearrangement joins TRBV2 to TRBJ2-3; D unclear. The V gene lost 7 bases and the J gene lost 8 bases, with 10 bases spanning the gap. Germline values: CDR1 SNHLY, CDR2 FYNNEI. This CDR3 spans 11 amino acids. CDR3 amino acids: CASTYGVTQYF. The CDR3 coding sequence is TGTGCCAGCACCTATGGTGTTACGCAGTATTTT. Drawing the rest from reference TRBV2 and TRBJ2-3, the complete variable domain is EPEVTQTPSHQVTQMGQEVILRCVPISNHLYFYWYRQILGQKVEFLVSFYNNEISEKSEIFDDQFSVERPDGSNFTLKIRSTKLEDSAMYFCASTYGVTQYFGPGTRLTVL.

In this sample, this clone turned up a few times. The chain joins TRBV12-3 or TRBV12-4 to TRBJ1-1, with D possibly TRBD1 on 5 matching bases. V was clipped by 5 bases and J by 1 base, with 8 bases between them. The CDR3 is made up of 13 amino acids. The CDR3 region has the DNA TGTGCCAGCAGTGGGGCGGAGAACACTGAAGCTTTCTTT. This translates into CASSGAENTEAFF.

DNA of the CDR3: TGTGCCAGCAGTTTTCGACAGGGGGCCTACGAGCAGTACTTC. Its protein is CASSFRQGAYEQYF. The chain employs TRBV27 and TRBJ2-7; 9 nucleotides align to TRBD1. Germline trimming cut 3 bases from V and 2 bases from J; bases unmatched to any gene: 2. The CDR3 has 14 residues. Germline-derived CDR1 and CDR2 are MNHEY and SMNVEV (reference sequence).